This record looks at one TCR beta chain sequence and its context. Generated by immunoSEQ multiplex PCR, the TCRdb table keeps only in-frame clones and is missing some. Found here are about 83,000 clones, 75% to 95% of them singletons; the top ten hold about 16%. The CDR3 contains 13 residues. The V end lost 3 bases, the J end lost 8 bases, and 14 bases lay between the germline ends. Germline V gene lookup returns CDR1 GTSNPN and CDR2 SVGIG (reference sequence). This entry comes from a study of control samples from healthy donors and cancer patients. Material: blood. The V and J genes are TRBV30 and TRBJ2-1; no firm D call. This receptor was identified in a man aged 45-65 years in good health. The CDR3 protein is CAWRNNMGDEQFF. As DNA, the CDR3 is TGTGCCTGGAGGAACAATATGGGTGATGAGCAGTTCTTC.